Shown below are 11 T cell receptor beta chains from a single sample sequenced in a study of blood T cell repertoires in COVID-19. Assay used: immunoSEQ multiplex PCR; TCRdb lists only in-frame clones, some missing. The data contain 50,000 to 65,000 clones, 80% to 85% of them singletons. The material sequenced was peripheral blood. Source of these receptors: a man aged 60 to 75 with COVID-19, enrolled during active disease.

The chain combines TRBV7-9 with TRBJ1-3; tentative D call: TRBD1 (6 bases). Germline V CDR1 and CDR2: SEHNR, FQNEAQ (reference sequence). CDR3 length equals 17 residues. The ends were cut back, 1 base at V and 3 bases at J, with 16 bases in the middle. This CDR3 reads CASSLDLAGAYGNTIYF. CDR3 bases: TGTGCCAGCAGCTTAGATTTGGCAGGGGCTTATGGAAACACCATATATTTT.

This rearrangement joins TRBV18 to TRBJ1-2; no clear D. The CDR3 is 14 amino acids. Per germline, CDR1 KGHSH and CDR2 LQKENI. Trimming took 0 bases from V and 4 from J, leaving 9 bases between them. The CDR3 region has the DNA TGTGCCAGCTCACCACCGTCACAAGTCTATGGCTACACCTTC. Translating gives CASSPPSQVYGYTF.

This chain connects TRBV19 to TRBJ1-2; no reliable D call. Germline-derived CDR1 and CDR2 are LNHDA and SQIVND (reference sequence). Trimming pared 1 base from V and 5 bases from J, leaving 11 bases between. CDR3 size: 14 residues. The CDR3 region is CASSIGPYLYGYTF. The CDR3 bases are TGTGCCAGTAGTATAGGCCCCTATTTATATGGCTACACCTTC.

This clone is medium-sized. The rearrangement links TRBV5-1 to TRBJ1-5; weak D call: TRBD1 (6 bases). Per the germline V gene, CDR1 is SGHRS and CDR2 is YFSETQ. The V end lost 1 base, the J end lost 5 bases, and 13 bases lay between the germline ends. The CDR3 spans 15 residues. The CDR3 region has the DNA TGCGCCAGCAGCTTGAATGGGGGCAGGGATCAGCCCCAGCATTTT. Translation: CASSLNGGRDQPQHF.

A few counts support this clone. This chain joins TRBV30 and TRBJ1-5; no clear D. This CDR3 has 12 amino acids. CDR1 and CDR2 (germline): GTSNPN, SVGIG (reference sequence). Trimming removed 3 bases from V and 3 bases from J, with 6 bases in between. CDR3 DNA: TGTGCCTGGAGCTTTATCAATCAGCCCCAGCATTTT. Translated: CAWSFINQPQHF.

This chain connects TRBV2 to TRBJ1-2; perhaps TRBD1 as D (6 bases). Germline CDR1 is SNHLY and CDR2 is FYNNEI. The V gene lost 4 bases and the J gene lost 6 bases, with 12 bases spanning the gap. This CDR3 is 13 amino acids long. The CDR3 loop is CASSVTGSDGYTF. The CDR3 DNA sequence: TGTGCCAGCAGTGTTACAGGGTCGGATGGCTACACCTTC.

The chain is built from TRBV4-1 and TRBJ2-7, with TRBD1 identical over 7 bases. The CDR3 runs 20 residues. Trimming cost V 2 bases and J 3 bases; bases outside gene matches: 22. Germline CDR1 is MGHRA and CDR2 is YSYEKL. The CDR3 region has the DNA TGCGCCAGCAGCCAATTTCTGGGACAGATCTATTTGGGGTCCCGCTACGAGCAGTACTTC. This translates into CASSQFLGQIYLGSRYEQYF.

The chain combines TRBV6-5 with TRBJ2-1; TRBD1 matches at 9 bases. Germline CDR1 and CDR2: MNHEY and SVGAGI. J gave up 8 bases and V 6 bases, and 5 bases lay outside the gene matches. CDR3 size: 13 residues. The CDR3 DNA reads as TGTGCCAGCAGGGGGACAGGGCGGGATGAGCAGTTCTTC. Protein sequence: CASRGTGRDEQFF.

The rearrangement joins TRBV19 to TRBJ2-7, with 9 bases lining up with TRBD1. The CDR3 is 14 amino acids. Germline V gene data show CDR1 as LNHDA and CDR2 as SQIVND (reference sequence). The trim removed 7 bases at V and 4 bases at J, leaving 8 bases unmatched. CDR3 DNA: TGTGCCAGTACCGCCGGGACAGGGCGATACGAGCAGTACTTC. This codes for CASTAGTGRYEQYF.

This clone was found once. V gene TRBV9 combines with J gene TRBJ2-2; 8 bases fit TRBD2. V was pared by 4 bases and J by 1 base, with 18 bases of the junction left unmatched. In germline, CDR1 is SGDLS, CDR2 YYNGEE. The CDR3 length is 20 residues. The CDR3 reads CASSTRRTKWTSLNTGELFF. The CDR3 coding sequence is TGTGCCAGCAGCACCCGCCGTACAAAGTGGACTAGCCTGAACACCGGGGAGCTGTTTTTT.

The chain joins TRBV25-1 to TRBJ2-1; D gene uncertain. With 3 bases removed from V and 15 bases from J, the gap between germline ends came to 18 bases. CDR3 length equals 13 residues. The germline gives CDR1 MGHDK, CDR2 SYGVNS. The CDR3 DNA reads as TGTGCCAGCAGTGACGAGAGGCGCTCCTCCCGGTTCTTC. Its protein is CASSDERRSSRFF.